The 32 T cell receptor beta chains given below trace back to one sample, sequenced in a study of cytomegalovirus exposure and HLA in healthy donors. The PCR contained 60 Vbeta and 13 Jbeta primers. Sequenced by immunoSEQ multiplex PCR; TCRdb stores in-frame clones only, minus some. The table has about 130,000 clones, around 70% seen once. Sequenced material: PBMCs. Receptors were obtained from a woman in her sixties in good health and CMV-seropositive.

V gene TRBV5-1 combines with J gene TRBJ2-7; perhaps TRBD2 as D (5 bases). CDR1 and CDR2 from the germline V gene are SGHRS and YFSETQ. There are 15 residues in the CDR3. Trimming stripped 0 bases from V and 1 base from J, with 11 bases between. The CDR3 sequence is CASSLESGPSYEQYF. CDR3 coding DNA: TGCGCCAGCAGCTTGGAGAGCGGACCGTCCTACGAGCAGTACTTC.

On this clone: The sample contains more than one DNA sequence encoding this CDR3. The chain links TRBV6-1 to TRBJ1-1; 7 bases are shared with TRBD1. The germline V gene encodes CDR1 MNHNS and CDR2 SASEGT. This CDR3 has 14 residues. Losses at the gene ends were 7 bases for V and 0 bases for J; bases not matched to a gene: 5. This chain's CDR3 is CASTRQGLNTEAFF. CDR3 DNA sequence: TGTGCCAGCACCAGACAGGGTTTGAACACTGAAGCTTTCTTT.

J is TRBJ1-5 and V is TRBV5-5; D perhaps matches TRBD1 (5 bases). V lost 2 bases and J 2 bases, leaving 11 bases between the germline ends. Germline V gene lookup returns CDR1 SGHKS and CDR2 YYEKEE (reference sequence). The CDR3 extends over 15 amino acids. The CDR3 loop is CASSFSGVGNQPQHF. CDR3 coding DNA: TGTGCCAGCAGCTTTTCGGGGGTCGGCAATCAGCCCCAGCATTTT.

V gene TRBV27 combines with J gene TRBJ2-5, with 11 bases identical to TRBD2. J gave up 1 base and V 6 bases, and 4 bases lay outside the gene matches. Germline CDR1 MNHEY, CDR2 SMNVEV (reference sequence). The CDR3 contains 15 residues. The CDR3 spells CASSQLAGGQETQYF. CDR3 sequence (DNA): TGTGCCAGCAGCCAGCTAGCGGGGGGCCAAGAGACCCAGTACTTC.

CDR3 in amino acids: CASRQGATTASPLHF. The CDR3 DNA follows: TGCGCCAGTAGACAGGGGGCTACCACTGCTTCACCCCTCCACTTT. The rearrangement links TRBV4-1 to TRBJ1-6, with TRBD1 matching 10 bases. The length of the CDR3 is 15 residues. Trimming removed 9 bases from V and 9 bases from J; junction bases left unmatched: 11. Per the germline V gene, CDR1 is MGHRA and CDR2 is YSYEKL.

V is TRBV5-1 and J is TRBJ1-1, with D uncertain. CDR1 SGHRS and CDR2 YFSETQ come from the germline V gene. Trimming cost V 4 bases and J 5 bases, with 21 bases left between them. CDR3 length equals 16 residues. The CDR3 sequence is CASSPTLIRGRTEAFF. As DNA, the CDR3 is TGCGCCAGCAGCCCAACCTTAATTCGAGGGAGGACTGAAGCTTTCTTT.

The rearrangement links TRBV2 to TRBJ2-2; D is ambiguous. The germline gives CDR1 SNHLY, CDR2 FYNNEI. V was pared by 1 base and J by 4 bases, with 13 bases between. This CDR3 has 16 residues. CDR3 sequence reads: CASSEGATETTGELFF. The CDR3 region has the DNA TGTGCCAGCAGTGAAGGGGCAACAGAGACCACCGGGGAGCTGTTTTTT.

In its sample, this clone was seen a few times. This chain connects TRBV2 to TRBJ1-5, with TRBD1 matching over 8 bases. Germline-derived CDR1 and CDR2 are SNHLY and FYNNEI. The CDR3 totals 14 residues. The V gene end was trimmed by 6 bases and the J gene end by 5 bases; junction bases not matched to a gene: 6. CDR3 residues: CASRKDRADQPQHF. The CDR3 nucleotides read TGTGCCAGCAGAAAGGACAGGGCAGATCAGCCCCAGCATTTT.

The rearrangement uses TRBV9 and TRBJ1-3; 8 bases fit TRBD1. This CDR3 spans 18 amino acids. Trimming took 3 bases from V and 0 from J; bases not matched to a gene: 11. Germline assignment: CDR1 SGDLS and CDR2 YYNGEE. CDR3 sequence (DNA): TGTGCCAGCAGCGGAGGGTGGGACAGGACCAGCTCTGGAAACACCATATATTTT. Amino acid sequence: CASSGGWDRTSSGNTIYF.

Only a few counts were recorded for this clone. This chain links TRBV5-1 with TRBJ2-7, with TRBD2 matching 8 bases. Germline values: CDR1 SGHRS, CDR2 YFSETQ. The CDR3 contains 15 residues. Trimming cost V 2 bases and J 4 bases; bases outside gene matches: 8. In nucleotides, the CDR3 is TGCGCCAGCAGCTTCGCGGGGGGAGTAGGGTACGAGCAGTACTTC. Its protein product is CASSFAGGVGYEQYF.

This clone has just one count. This rearrangement joins TRBV18 to TRBJ2-7; 12 bases match TRBD2. The CDR3 runs to 16 residues. V dropped 6 bases and J dropped 1; count of bases not matched to a gene: 7. CDR1 is KGHSH and CDR2 is LQKENI in the germline V gene. The CDR3 spells CASSILAGGSSYEQYF. In nucleotides, the CDR3 is TGTGCCAGCTCCATACTAGCGGGGGGCTCTTCCTACGAGCAGTACTTC.

This clone occurred a few times. This chain uses TRBV27 with TRBJ1-2, with D perhaps TRBD1 (6 bases). The CDR3 covers 14 residues. Germline V lookup: CDR1 MNHEY, CDR2 SMNVEV (reference sequence). V dropped 6 bases and J dropped 3 bases, with 14 bases sitting between them. The CDR3 is CASSHAGGDYGYTF. The CDR3 DNA reads as TGTGCCAGCAGCCATGCGGGGGGCGACTATGGCTACACCTTC.

A few counts support this clone. The V and J genes are TRBV19 and TRBJ2-5, with TRBD1 identical over 9 bases. The V gene's germline CDR1 is LNHDA and CDR2 SQIVND (reference sequence). The CDR3 covers 15 residues. Unmatched junction bases numbered 10, after V lost 6 bases and J lost 5 bases. The CDR3 nucleotides read TGTGCCAGTAGGAGAACGGGACAGGGAGCGGAGACCCAGTACTTC. Its protein is CASRRTGQGAETQYF.

The chain joins TRBV9 to TRBJ2-7; 12 bases agree with TRBD1. The CDR3 spans 14 residues. Germline V gene lookup returns CDR1 SGDLS and CDR2 YYNGEE. J lost 7 bases, V lost 6 bases, and 8 bases had no gene match. The CDR3 DNA reads as TGTGCCAGCACTCCGGGACAGGGGGCTTGGGAGCAGTACTTC. As protein: CASTPGQGAWEQYF.

J is TRBJ1-2 and V is TRBV19; a possible D gene is TRBD1 (6 bases). The V end lost 3 bases, the J end lost 8 bases, and 10 bases lay between the germline ends. Per the germline V gene, CDR1 is LNHDA and CDR2 is SQIVND (reference sequence). The CDR3 has 12 amino acids. This CDR3 is CASSMQGQGYTF. CDR3 sequence (DNA): TGTGCCAGTAGTATGCAGGGGCAAGGCTACACCTTC.

This clone turned up a few times. Other DNA variants within this sample encode the same CDR3. This rearrangement joins TRBV4-2 to TRBJ1-1, with TRBD1 matching over 8 bases. V shed 5 bases, J shed 0 bases, and the junction held 2 bases outside the gene matches. CDR1 is LGHNA, CDR2 YNFKEQ, per germline. The CDR3 has 14 residues. In nucleotides, the CDR3 is TGTGCCAGCAGCATGGGACAGGTGAACACTGAAGCTTTCTTT. This encodes CASSMGQVNTEAFF.

V and J are TRBV11-2 and TRBJ1-1, with unresolved D. The V gene's germline CDR1 is SGHAT and CDR2 FQNNGV. V dropped 1 base and J dropped 3 bases, with 9 bases sitting between them. The CDR3 spans 14 residues. CDR3 region: CASSLVSRYTEAFF. The CDR3 DNA reads TGTGCCAGCAGCTTAGTTAGTCGGTACACTGAAGCTTTCTTT. The full variable domain, with the rest looked up from reference TRBV11-2 and TRBJ1-1, is EAGVAQSPRYKIIEKRQSVAFWCNPISGHATLYWYQQILGQGPKLLIQFQNNGVVDDSQLPKDRFSAERLKGVDSTLKIQPAKLEDSAVYLCASSLVSRYTEAFFGQGTRLTVV.

The chain links TRBV6-6 to TRBJ1-1, with 10 bases matching TRBD1. CDR1 is MNHNY and CDR2 is SVGAGI in the germline V gene (reference sequence). The CDR3 sequence is 16 residues long. V trimming: 8 bases; J trimming: 3 bases; junction bases outside the gene matches: 12. CDR3 bases: TGTGCCAGCCGATTCCGGACAGGGGGTGTGGACACTGAAGCTTTCTTT. It encodes CASRFRTGGVDTEAFF.

The CDR3 nucleotides read TGTGCCAGCAGTTACCTAGTTTCGATCCCCAATTCACCCCTCCACTTT. Translation gives CASSYLVSIPNSPLHF. The V and J genes are TRBV6-5 and TRBJ1-6; D is undetermined. V was trimmed by 2 bases and J by 7 bases, leaving 15 bases between them. This CDR3 is 16 amino acids long. The germline gives CDR1 MNHEY, CDR2 SVGAGI.

V gene TRBV5-1 combines with J gene TRBJ2-7; 9 nucleotides align to TRBD1. This CDR3 comprises 15 residues. Per germline, CDR1 SGHRS and CDR2 YFSETQ. The V segment lost 5 bases and the J segment 4 bases; nucleotides outside the gene matches: 10. The CDR3 DNA reads as TGCGCCAGCAGGACTAATCCGGGACAGGGTTACGAGCAGTACTTC. Its protein product is CASRTNPGQGYEQYF.

The chain has TRBV6-5 and TRBJ2-3; D may be TRBD2 (6 bases). The V gene's germline CDR1 is MNHEY and CDR2 SVGAGI. V was cut by 6 bases and J by 3 bases, with 13 bases left in between. This CDR3 comprises 14 residues. CDR3 nucleotides: TGTGCCAGCAGCCCGTCAGCGGGTACAGATACGCAGTATTTT. It is translated as CASSPSAGTDTQYF.

This chain links TRBV7-9 with TRBJ2-5; weak D call: TRBD2 (5 bases). V gave up 5 bases and J gave up 4 bases, with 17 bases separating them. Per the germline V gene, CDR1 is SEHNR and CDR2 is FQNEAQ (reference sequence). The CDR3 totals 15 residues. DNA of the CDR3: TGTGCCAGCAGCCACCTCCTAGGAGGTGGAGAGACCCAGTACTTC. It encodes CASSHLLGGGETQYF. The complete variable domain, with remaining parts taken from reference TRBV7-9 and TRBJ2-5, reads DTGVSQNPRHKITKRGQNVTFRCDPISEHNRLYWYRQTLGQGPEFLTYFQNEAQLEKSRLLSDRFSAERPKGSFSTLEIQRTEQGDSAMYLCASSHLLGGGETQYFGPGTRLLVL.

This clone turned up a few times. The chain couples TRBV27 to TRBJ1-6, with TRBD1 as a possible D gene (5 bases). In germline, CDR1 is MNHEY, CDR2 SMNVEV (reference sequence). The V gene lost 2 bases and the J gene lost 4 bases, with 9 bases spanning the gap. This CDR3 is built from 15 residues. As DNA, the CDR3 is TGTGCCAGCAGTTTAGAGGCAGGGTATAATTCACCCCTCCACTTT. Translated: CASSLEAGYNSPLHF.

The V and J genes are TRBV2 and TRBJ2-1; 8 nucleotides agree with TRBD1. This CDR3 comprises 14 residues. With 8 bases clipped from V and 4 bases from J, the junction kept 7 bases outside the gene matches. Germline V CDR1 and CDR2: SNHLY, FYNNEI. CDR3 residues: CASARGLRYNEQFF. The CDR3 DNA follows: TGTGCCAGCGCCAGGGGGCTAAGGTACAATGAGCAGTTCTTC.

The rearrangement uses TRBV19 and TRBJ1-1; the match to TRBD1 covers 7 bases. There are 14 residues in the CDR3. Looked up from germline, CDR1 is LNHDA and CDR2 is SQIVND (reference sequence). V was clipped by 6 bases and J by 6 bases; unmatched bases: 10. CDR3 in DNA: TGTGCCAGTAGCCACAGGGGTAGGGGCGCTGAAGCTTTCTTT. Its protein product is CASSHRGRGAEAFF. Full variable domain (outside the CDR3, taken from reference TRBV19 and TRBJ1-1): DGGITQSPKYLFRKEGQNVTLSCEQNLNHDAMYWYRQDPGQGLRLIYYSQIVNDFQKGDIAEGYSVSREKKESFPLTVTSAQKNPTAFYLCASSHRGRGAEAFFGQGTRLTVV.

The V gene is TRBV7-9, the J gene TRBJ1-1, with D unresolved. Germline V CDR1 and CDR2: SEHNR, FQNEAQ (reference sequence). Trimming left V 1 base short and J 4 bases short, with 10 bases between. The CDR3 length is 14 residues. The CDR3 sequence is CASSLEALGTEAFF. The CDR3 coding sequence is TGTGCCAGCAGCTTAGAAGCTCTAGGCACTGAAGCTTTCTTT.

The chain recombines TRBV7-2 with TRBJ2-7; tentative D call: TRBD2 (6 bases). Between the trimmed V and J ends, which lost 5 bases and 4 bases, there was a span of 12 bases. The CDR3 is 13 amino acids. Per germline, CDR1 SGHTA and CDR2 FQGNSA. The CDR3 DNA follows: TGTGCCAGCAGCCCGGGACTCCATTACGAGCAGTACTTC. Its protein product is CASSPGLHYEQYF.

The CDR3 loop reads CASSPRPAGANYNEQFF. CDR3 bases: TGCGCCAGCAGCCCTCGCCCAGCGGGGGCCAACTACAATGAGCAGTTCTTC. The V call is TRBV4-1, the J call TRBJ2-1; 8 bases map to TRBD2. The CDR3 is made up of 17 amino acids. The J segment lost 3 bases and the V segment lost 4 bases, leaving 11 bases of the junction unmatched. CDR1 and CDR2 (germline): MGHRA, YSYEKL.

J is TRBJ1-1 and V is TRBV5-1, with D perhaps TRBD1 (5 bases). The CDR3 loop spans 13 amino acids. Trimming took 0 bases from V and 8 from J, leaving 11 bases between them. In germline, CDR1 is SGHRS, CDR2 YFSETQ. CDR3 in DNA: TGCGCCAGCAGCTTGGTGGGGGGGAACGAAGCTTTCTTT. It is translated as CASSLVGGNEAFF. The whole variable domain, filled in from reference TRBV5-1 and TRBJ1-1, reads KAGVTQTPRYLIKTRGQQVTLSCSPISGHRSVSWYQQTPGQGLQFLFEYFSETQRNKGNFPGRFSGRQFSNSRSEMNVSTLELGDSALYLCASSLVGGNEAFFGQGTRLTVV.

The chain carries TRBV5-8 and TRBJ1-3; 7 bases agree with TRBD1. The CDR3 loop spans 17 amino acids. Germline V gives CDR1 SGHTS, CDR2 YDEGEE. Trimming at V came to 0 bases and at J to 0 bases, leaving 6 bases not matched to a gene. The DNA for the CDR3 is TGTGCCAGCAGCTTGGTTACAGGGGTCCGCTCTGGAAACACCATATATTTT. It translates to CASSLVTGVRSGNTIYF. Supplemented by reference TRBV5-8 and TRBJ1-3, the full variable domain reads EAGVTQSPTHLIKTRGQQATLRCSPISGHTSVYWYQQALGLGLQFLLWYDEGEERNRGNFPPRFSGRQFPNYSSELNVNALELEDSALYLCASSLVTGVRSGNTIYFGEGSWLTVV.

This chain joins TRBV19 and TRBJ2-5; a weak D match, TRBD1 (6 bases). The CDR3 length is 15 residues. The germline V and J ends were trimmed by 5 bases and 5 bases, with 18 bases remaining between them. CDR1 and CDR2 from the germline V gene are LNHDA and SQIVND (reference sequence). Written as DNA, the CDR3 is TGTGCCAGTAGTGCCCAAACAGGGAATGGGGAGACCCAGTACTTC. This codes for CASSAQTGNGETQYF.

The CDR3 loop is CASGTGGSDTQYF. CDR3 in DNA: TGCGCCAGCGGGACAGGGGGTTCAGATACGCAGTATTTT. V usage is TRBV5-1 and J usage is TRBJ2-3; 11 bases are shared with TRBD1. CDR1 SGHRS and CDR2 YFSETQ come from the germline V gene. The V and J ends lost 7 bases and 4 bases, in that order; junction bases with no gene match: 2. This CDR3 has 13 amino acids.